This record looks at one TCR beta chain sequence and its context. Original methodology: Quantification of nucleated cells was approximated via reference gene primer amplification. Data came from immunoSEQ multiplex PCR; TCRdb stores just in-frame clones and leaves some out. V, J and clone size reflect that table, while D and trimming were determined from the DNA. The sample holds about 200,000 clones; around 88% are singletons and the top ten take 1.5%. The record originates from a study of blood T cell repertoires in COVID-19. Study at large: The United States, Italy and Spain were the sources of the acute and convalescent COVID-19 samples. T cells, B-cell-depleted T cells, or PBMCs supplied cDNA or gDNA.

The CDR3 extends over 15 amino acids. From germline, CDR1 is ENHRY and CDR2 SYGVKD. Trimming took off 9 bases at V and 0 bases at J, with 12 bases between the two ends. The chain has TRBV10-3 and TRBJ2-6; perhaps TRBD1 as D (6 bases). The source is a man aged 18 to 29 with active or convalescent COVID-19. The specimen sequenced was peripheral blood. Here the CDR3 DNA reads TGTGCCATACGGACAGCTGTCTCTGGGGCCAACGTCCTGACTTTC. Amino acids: CAIRTAVSGANVLTF.